This is a list of T cell receptor beta chains from one sample in a study of OX40 agonist ivuxolimab in advanced cancers. The table came from immunoSEQ multiplex PCR; TCRdb's copy has only in-frame clones and leaves some out. This sample has about 19,000 clones; 65% to 85% occur once, and the top ten carry more than 50%. Here the sequenced sample was CD4+ or CD8+ T cells sorted from blood, taken in a trial of the OX40 agonist ivuxolimab. The receptors were gathered from an adult with an advanced solid tumor such as melanoma, head and neck, liver or kidney cancer. The CDR3 runs from the conserved cysteine through the conserved F or W. D genes are given only for firm matches. A clone size is listed for some rows: how often the clone was seen (once, few, many), or a class if it is expanded.

v_gene	j_gene	len	abundance	d_gene	CDR3aa	CDR3nt
TRBV7-6	TRBJ2-1	14	NA	NA	CASSLLGGLNEQFF	TGTGCCAGCAGCTTATTAGGGGGGCTCAATGAGCAGTTCTTC
TRBV5-6	TRBJ2-7	14	NA	NA	CASSLGTVTYEQYF	TGTGCCAGCAGCTTGGGGACAGTGACCTACGAGCAGTACTTC
TRBV5-4	TRBJ1-5	16	once	TRBD1	CASSLFGETGEQPQHF	TGTGCCAGCAGCTTGTTCGGGGAGACAGGGGAACAGCCCCAGCATTTT
TRBV9	TRBJ1-4	16	NA	NA	CASSPPGGPTNEKLFF	TGTGCCAGCAGCCCCCCCGGCGGGCCAACTAATGAAAAACTGTTTTTT
TRBV7-8	TRBJ1-4	18	NA	TRBD1	CASSLYGQAYATNEKLFF	TGTGCCAGCAGCTTATATGGACAGGCCTATGCAACTAATGAAAAACTGTTTTTT
TRBV6-6	TRBJ2-7	15	NA	NA	CASSYSLGPTYEQYF	TGTGCCAGCAGTTACTCGCTCGGACCAACCTACGAGCAGTACTTC
TRBV5-5	TRBJ2-3	14	NA	NA	CASAMGVLTDTQYF	TGTGCCAGCGCGATGGGCGTGCTAACAGATACGCAGTATTTT
TRBV4-2	TRBJ1-2	16	NA	NA	CASSLADGGGADGYTF	TGTGCCAGCAGCCTCGCAGACGGTGGCGGGGCTGATGGCTACACCTTC
TRBV14	TRBJ2-6	16	NA	NA	CASSVDRFSGANVLTF	TGTGCCAGCAGCGTTGACCGTTTCTCTGGGGCCAACGTCCTGACTTTC
TRBV28	TRBJ2-7	14	NA	TRBD1	CASSPAGTAYEQYF	TGTGCCAGCAGTCCCGCCGGGACAGCTTACGAGCAGTACTTC
TRBV27	TRBJ2-7	14	NA	TRBD1	CASSPATGSYEQYF	TGTGCCAGCAGTCCGGCGACAGGGAGCTACGAGCAGTACTTC
TRBV7-9	TRBJ2-1	12	NA	TRBD1	CASSSTGDEQFF	TGTGCCAGCAGCTCTACAGGGGATGAGCAGTTCTTC
TRBV4-1	TRBJ1-5	14	NA	TRBD1	CASSLDREIQPQHF	TGCGCCAGCAGCCTAGACAGGGAAATTCAGCCCCAGCATTTT
TRBV4-1	TRBJ2-5	11	NA	NA	CASSGQETQYF	TGCGCCAGCAGCGGACAAGAGACCCAGTACTTC
TRBV7-9	TRBJ2-1	15	NA	TRBD1	CASSPRGDRVNEQFF	TGTGCCAGCAGCCCCCGAGGGGACAGGGTCAATGAGCAGTTCTTC
TRBV2	TRBJ2-7	15	NA	TRBD1	CASSETGDRPYEQYF	TGTGCCAGCAGTGAAACAGGGGACAGACCCTACGAGCAGTACTTC
TRBV9	TRBJ1-3	15	few	TRBD1	CASSPTGGTGNTIYF	TGTGCCAGCAGCCCGACAGGGGGAACTGGAAACACCATATATTTT
TRBV7-2	TRBJ2-7	14	NA	NA	CASSLESYSYEQYF	TGTGCCAGCAGCTTAGAGAGCTACTCCTACGAGCAGTACTTC
TRBV7-3	TRBJ2-2	16	once	NA	CASAAGTYANTGELFF	TGTGCCAGCGCCGCCGGGACTTACGCGAACACCGGGGAGCTGTTTTTT
TRBV2	TRBJ2-5	11	NA	NA	CASSSALTQYF	TGTGCCAGCAGCAGCGCGCTGACCCAGTACTTC